These 7 T cell receptor beta chains were sequenced from one sample in a study of T cell responses to AZD1222 COVID-19 vaccine (dated by TCRdb to the early 2020s). Preparation of the library involved the immunoSEQ multiplex PCR assay. Held by TCRdb, this immuneACCESS table contains in-frame sequences only and omits some clones. Under half of the omission traces to an unresolved V gene where checked; the cause of the rest is unknown. This sample holds about 110,000 clones; about 85% were observed only once. Approximately 4.8% of the sample goes to the ten largest clones. What this sample's time point label stands for: about 28 days (+/-7) after the second vaccine dose. Here the sequenced sample was peripheral blood, taken 28 days after the second AZD1222 dose. Every receptor here comes from an adult who received the AZD1222 COVID-19 vaccine.

The V and J genes are TRBV18 and TRBJ2-7; 8 bases agree with TRBD1. The CDR3 spans 12 residues. Unmatched junction bases numbered 4, after V lost 6 bases and J lost 6 bases. CDR1 and CDR2 (germline): KGHSH, LQKENI. CDR3 in DNA: TGTGCCAGCTCCGGACAGGGTTCCGAGCAGTACTTC. Protein: CASSGQGSEQYF.

This clone has a handful of counts. The gene calls are TRBV7-9 and TRBJ2-7; 7 bases are shared with TRBD1. V was pared by 1 base and J by 3 bases, with 9 bases of the junction left unmatched. CDR3 length: 16 residues. Germline V gene data show CDR1 as SEHNR and CDR2 as FQNEAQ (reference sequence). CDR3 amino acids: CASSLGSRTGNYEQYF. As DNA, the CDR3 is TGTGCCAGCAGCTTAGGGAGTCGGACAGGAAACTACGAGCAGTACTTC.

The chain is built from TRBV15 and TRBJ2-7, with TRBD1 as a possible D gene (6 bases). V was cut by 3 bases and J by 7 bases, with 13 bases left in between. The CDR3 length is 13 residues. Germline V gene lookup returns CDR1 LNHNV and CDR2 YYDKDF (reference sequence). In nucleotides, the CDR3 is TGTGCCACCAGCAGCAACAGGGTGGGAGAGCAGTACTTC. This sequence encodes CATSSNRVGEQYF.

The CDR3 region has the DNA TGTGCCAGCAGTTACTCGACGGTGAGCTCCTATGGCTACACCTTC. Its translation: CASSYSTVSSYGYTF. The chain links TRBV6-5 to TRBJ1-2; no reliable D call. Germline lookup yields CDR1 MNHEY and CDR2 SVGAGI. V gave up 0 bases and J gave up 4 bases, with 12 bases separating them. The CDR3 runs to 15 residues.

The chain uses TRBV5-4 and TRBJ2-5, with a possible D match to TRBD2 (5 bases). The CDR3 covers 13 residues. Germline V CDR1 and CDR2: SGHNT, YYREEE (reference sequence). Trimming removed 4 bases from V and 5 bases from J, with 12 bases in between. The CDR3 loop reads CASSPGWRETQYF. The DNA of the CDR3 is TGTGCCAGCAGCCCGGGGTGGCGGGAGACCCAGTACTTC.

This clone has only a few counts. The rearrangement joins TRBV6-5 to TRBJ1-4; 7 nucleotides match TRBD1. CDR1 is MNHEY, CDR2 SVGAGI, per germline. V shed 4 bases and J 7 bases; nucleotides not matched to a gene: 12. This CDR3 is built from 16 residues. The CDR3, as DNA: TGTGCCAGCAGTTCCTCCTTAGGGGGCGGCGGTGAAAAACTGTTTTTT. This translates into CASSSSLGGGGEKLFF.

V is TRBV9 and J is TRBJ2-1; 7 positions match TRBD1. This CDR3 has 15 residues. Germline CDR1 is SGDLS and CDR2 is YYNGEE. The V segment lost 7 bases and the J segment 0 bases; nucleotides outside the gene matches: 7. This CDR3 reads CASAGRQGSYNEQFF. The CDR3 DNA follows: TGTGCCAGCGCTGGGCGACAGGGCTCCTACAATGAGCAGTTCTTC.